Given below is one TCR beta chain in context. Its antigen is undetermined. TCRdb ran MiXCR on the reads and lists one entry per CDR3 protein. The table lists 200,000 to 250,000 distinct CDR3 sequences, roughly 12% of them singletons. CDR3 length equals 16 residues. V lost 6 bases to trimming and J lost 3 bases; unmatched junction nucleotides: 12. CDR1 MDHEN and CDR2 SYDVKM come from the germline V gene. The sample comes from a study of T cell repertoires in cytomegalovirus infection. The overall study: Public TCR beta signatures indicated both CMV infection and matching HLA type.

Points from the study as a whole: It was HLA-C-restricted CMV-specific TCR beta clonotypes that dominated the response ex vivo. Cumulative public TCR beta family frequency identified CMV carriers with the relevant HLA.

This receptor was identified in a human donor in good health (CMV status not recorded). Some clones in this sample may be carry-over from other donors' samples. The sample comprised PBMCs. This chain connects TRBV28 to TRBJ1-1; the match to TRBD1 covers 8 bases. CDR3 DNA: TGTGCCAGCAGGGTCAGCCGGGCAGGGGGCGACACTGAAGCTTTCTTT. It specifies CASRVSRAGGDTEAFF.